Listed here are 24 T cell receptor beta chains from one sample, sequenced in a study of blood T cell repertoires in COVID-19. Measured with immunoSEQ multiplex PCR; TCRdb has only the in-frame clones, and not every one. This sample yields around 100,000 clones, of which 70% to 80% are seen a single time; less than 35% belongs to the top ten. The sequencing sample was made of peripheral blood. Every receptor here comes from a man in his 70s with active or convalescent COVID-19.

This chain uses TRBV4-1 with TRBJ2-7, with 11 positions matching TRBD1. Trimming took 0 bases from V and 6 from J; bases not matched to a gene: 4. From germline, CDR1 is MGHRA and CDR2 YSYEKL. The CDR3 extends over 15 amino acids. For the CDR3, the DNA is TGCGCCAGCAGCCAAGAAGGGACAGGGGGACTCGAGCAGTACTTC. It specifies CASSQEGTGGLEQYF.

The CDR3 protein is CASSHPPTGGRYIQYF. The CDR3 nucleotides read TGCGCCAGCAGCCACCCGCCGACAGGGGGCAGGTACATTCAGTACTTC. The gene calls are TRBV4-1 and TRBJ2-4; the match to TRBD1 covers 10 bases. Germline loops: CDR1 MGHRA, CDR2 YSYEKL. V dropped 3 bases and J dropped 8; count of bases not matched to a gene: 10. The CDR3 length is 16 residues.

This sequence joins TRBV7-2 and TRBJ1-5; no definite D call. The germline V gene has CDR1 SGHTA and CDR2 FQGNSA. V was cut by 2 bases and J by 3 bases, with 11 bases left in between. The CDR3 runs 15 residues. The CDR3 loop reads CASSLLPWANQPQHF. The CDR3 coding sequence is TGTGCCAGCAGCTTACTCCCCTGGGCCAATCAGCCCCAGCATTTT.

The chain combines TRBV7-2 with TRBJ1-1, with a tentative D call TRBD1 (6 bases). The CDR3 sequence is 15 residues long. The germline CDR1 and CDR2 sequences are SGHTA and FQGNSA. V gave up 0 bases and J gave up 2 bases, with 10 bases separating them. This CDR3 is CASSLAGTLNTEAFF. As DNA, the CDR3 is TGTGCCAGCAGCTTAGCGGGGACACTTAACACTGAAGCTTTCTTT.

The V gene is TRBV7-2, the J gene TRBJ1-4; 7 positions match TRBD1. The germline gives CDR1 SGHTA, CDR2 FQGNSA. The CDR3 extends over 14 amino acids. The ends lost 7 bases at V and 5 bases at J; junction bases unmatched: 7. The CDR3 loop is CASTEDRVNEKLFF. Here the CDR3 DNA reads TGTGCCAGCACAGAAGACAGGGTAAATGAAAAACTGTTTTTT.

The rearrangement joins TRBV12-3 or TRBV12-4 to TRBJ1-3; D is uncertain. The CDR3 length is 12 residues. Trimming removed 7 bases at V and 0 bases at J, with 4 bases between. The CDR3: CASTLSGNTIYF. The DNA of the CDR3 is TGTGCCAGCACCCTCTCTGGAAACACCATATATTTT.

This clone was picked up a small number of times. CDR3 in amino acids: CASSLVHGQGNNEQFF. CDR3 bases: TGTGCCAGCAGCTTAGTCCACGGACAGGGCAACAATGAGCAGTTCTTC. The J gene is TRBJ2-1, the V gene TRBV11-2; 8 positions agree with TRBD1. The CDR3 totals 16 residues. Germline trimming cut 1 base from V and 5 bases from J; bases unmatched to any gene: 7. Germline V gene lookup returns CDR1 SGHAT and CDR2 FQNNGV.

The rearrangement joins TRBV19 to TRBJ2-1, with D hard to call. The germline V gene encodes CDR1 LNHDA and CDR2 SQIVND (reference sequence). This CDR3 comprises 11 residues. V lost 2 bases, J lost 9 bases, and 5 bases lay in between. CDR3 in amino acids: CASSIQAEQFF. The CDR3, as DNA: TGTGCCAGTAGTATACAAGCTGAGCAGTTCTTC.

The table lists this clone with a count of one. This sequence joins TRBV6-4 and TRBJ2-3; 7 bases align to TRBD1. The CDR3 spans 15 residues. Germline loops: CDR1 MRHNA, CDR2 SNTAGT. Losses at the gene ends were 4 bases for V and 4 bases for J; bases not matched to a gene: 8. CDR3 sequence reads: CASSARGRPADTQYF. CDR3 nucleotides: TGTGCCAGCAGTGCAAGGGGGCGCCCAGCAGATACGCAGTATTTT.

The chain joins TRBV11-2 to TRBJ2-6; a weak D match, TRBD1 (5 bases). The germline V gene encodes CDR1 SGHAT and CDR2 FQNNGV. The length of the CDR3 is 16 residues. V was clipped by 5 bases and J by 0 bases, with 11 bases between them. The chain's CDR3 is CASSPGPSSGANVLTF. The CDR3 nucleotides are TGTGCCAGCAGCCCAGGGCCTAGCTCTGGGGCCAACGTCCTGACTTTC.

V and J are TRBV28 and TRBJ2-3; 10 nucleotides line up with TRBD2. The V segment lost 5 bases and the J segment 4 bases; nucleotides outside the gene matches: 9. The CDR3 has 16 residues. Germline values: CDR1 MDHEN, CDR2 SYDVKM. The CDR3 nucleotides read TGTGCCAGCAGTCCCAGACCTAGCGGGGGAGCAGATACGCAGTATTTT. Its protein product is CASSPRPSGGADTQYF.

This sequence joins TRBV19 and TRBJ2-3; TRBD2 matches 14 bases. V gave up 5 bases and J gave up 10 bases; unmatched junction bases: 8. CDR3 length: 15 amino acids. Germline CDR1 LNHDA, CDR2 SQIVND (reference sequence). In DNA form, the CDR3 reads TGTGCCAGTAGTTCCCTCGGGACTAGCGGGAGCGCGCAGTATTTT. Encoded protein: CASSSLGTSGSAQYF.

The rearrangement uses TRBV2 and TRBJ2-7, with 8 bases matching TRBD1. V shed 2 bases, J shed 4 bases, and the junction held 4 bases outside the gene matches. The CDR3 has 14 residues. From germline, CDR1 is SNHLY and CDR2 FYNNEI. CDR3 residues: CASSELTGGYEQYF. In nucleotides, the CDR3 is TGTGCCAGCAGTGAACTAACAGGGGGGTACGAGCAGTACTTC.

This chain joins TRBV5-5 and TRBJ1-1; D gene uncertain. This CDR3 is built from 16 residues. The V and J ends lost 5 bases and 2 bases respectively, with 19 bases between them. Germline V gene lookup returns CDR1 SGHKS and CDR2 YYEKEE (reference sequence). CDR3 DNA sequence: TGTGCCAGCAGTTACCTTTTTGGACGGGGAAACACTGAAGCTTTCTTT. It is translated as CASSYLFGRGNTEAFF.

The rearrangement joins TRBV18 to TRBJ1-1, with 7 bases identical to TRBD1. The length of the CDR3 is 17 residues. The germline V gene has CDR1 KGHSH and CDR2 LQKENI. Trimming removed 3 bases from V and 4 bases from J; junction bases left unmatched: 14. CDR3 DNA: TGTGCCAGCTCACCGCTCGACAGGACAGGTTGGTCCACTGAAGCTTTCTTT. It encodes CASSPLDRTGWSTEAFF.

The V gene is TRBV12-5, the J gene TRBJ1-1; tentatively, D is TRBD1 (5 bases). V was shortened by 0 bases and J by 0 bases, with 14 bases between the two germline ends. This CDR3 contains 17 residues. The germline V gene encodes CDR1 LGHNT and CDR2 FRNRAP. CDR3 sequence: CASGLVLWGALNTEAFF. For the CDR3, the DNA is TGTGCTAGTGGTTTGGTATTATGGGGCGCTTTGAACACTGAAGCTTTCTTT.

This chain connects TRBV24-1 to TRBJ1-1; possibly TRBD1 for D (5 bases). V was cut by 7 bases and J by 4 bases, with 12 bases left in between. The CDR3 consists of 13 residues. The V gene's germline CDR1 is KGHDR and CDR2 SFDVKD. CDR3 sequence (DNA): TGTGCCACCAGCGGACACGTGGGCACTGAAGCTTTCTTT. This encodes CATSGHVGTEAFF.

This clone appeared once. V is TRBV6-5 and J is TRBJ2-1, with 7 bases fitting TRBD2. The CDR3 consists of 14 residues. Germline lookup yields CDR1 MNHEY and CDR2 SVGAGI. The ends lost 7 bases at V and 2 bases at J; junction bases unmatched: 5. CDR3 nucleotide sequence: TGTGCCAGCACGCGGACTAGAGCCTACAATGAGCAGTTCTTC. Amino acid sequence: CASTRTRAYNEQFF.

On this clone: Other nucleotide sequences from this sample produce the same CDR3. The DNA for the CDR3 is TGCAGCGTTGAAAGGGACAGGGGCAGGGGCTACACCTTC. Amino acid sequence: CSVERDRGRGYTF. The chain uses TRBV29-1 and TRBJ1-2, with TRBD1 identical over 10 bases. Per the germline V gene, CDR1 is SQVTM and CDR2 is ANQGSEA. V gave up 2 bases and J gave up 8 bases; unmatched junction bases: 5. The length of the CDR3 is 13 residues. Complete variable domain (other parts from reference TRBV29-1 and TRBJ1-2): SAVISQKPSRDICQRGTSLTIQCQVDSQVTMMFWYRQQPGQSLTLIATANQGSEATYESGFVIDKFPISRPNLTFSTLTVSNMSPEDSSIYLCSVERDRGRGYTFGSGTRLTVV.

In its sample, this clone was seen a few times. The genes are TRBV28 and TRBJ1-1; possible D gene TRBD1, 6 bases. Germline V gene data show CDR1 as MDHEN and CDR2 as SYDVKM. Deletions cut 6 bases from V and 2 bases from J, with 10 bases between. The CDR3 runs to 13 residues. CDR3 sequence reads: CASSRDTNTEAFF. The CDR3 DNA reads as TGTGCCAGCAGCCGGGACACCAACACTGAAGCTTTCTTT. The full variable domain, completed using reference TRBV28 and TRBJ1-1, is DVKVTQSSRYLVKRTGEKVFLECVQDMDHENMFWYRQDPGLGLRLIYFSYDVKMKEKGDIPEGYSVSREKKERFSLILESASTNQTSMYLCASSRDTNTEAFFGQGTRLTVV.

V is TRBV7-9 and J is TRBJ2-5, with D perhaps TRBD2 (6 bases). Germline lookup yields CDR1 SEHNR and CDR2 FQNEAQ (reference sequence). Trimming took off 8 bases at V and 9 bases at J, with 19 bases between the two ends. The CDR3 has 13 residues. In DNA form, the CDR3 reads TGTGCCAGCCCCGCCCCGGGGGTTAAGGCCCAGTACTTC. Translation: CASPAPGVKAQYF.

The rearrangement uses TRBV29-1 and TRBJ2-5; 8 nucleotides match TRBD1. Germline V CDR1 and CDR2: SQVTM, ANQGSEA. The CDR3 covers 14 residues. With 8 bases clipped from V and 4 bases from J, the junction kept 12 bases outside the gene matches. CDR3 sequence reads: CSSSGTGGGETQYF. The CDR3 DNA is TGCAGCTCCTCCGGGACAGGAGGAGGAGAGACCCAGTACTTC.

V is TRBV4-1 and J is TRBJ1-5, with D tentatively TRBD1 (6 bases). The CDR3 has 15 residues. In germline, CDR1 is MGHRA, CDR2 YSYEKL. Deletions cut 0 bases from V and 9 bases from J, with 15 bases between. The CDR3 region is CASSQEQGTPWPQHF. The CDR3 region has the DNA TGCGCCAGCAGCCAAGAACAGGGAACACCTTGGCCCCAGCATTTT.

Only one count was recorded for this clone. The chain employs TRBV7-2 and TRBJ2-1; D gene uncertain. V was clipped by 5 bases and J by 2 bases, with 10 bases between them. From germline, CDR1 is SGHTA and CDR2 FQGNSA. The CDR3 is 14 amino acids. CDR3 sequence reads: CASSASVPYNEQFF. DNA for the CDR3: TGTGCCAGCAGCGCATCGGTCCCCTACAATGAGCAGTTCTTC.